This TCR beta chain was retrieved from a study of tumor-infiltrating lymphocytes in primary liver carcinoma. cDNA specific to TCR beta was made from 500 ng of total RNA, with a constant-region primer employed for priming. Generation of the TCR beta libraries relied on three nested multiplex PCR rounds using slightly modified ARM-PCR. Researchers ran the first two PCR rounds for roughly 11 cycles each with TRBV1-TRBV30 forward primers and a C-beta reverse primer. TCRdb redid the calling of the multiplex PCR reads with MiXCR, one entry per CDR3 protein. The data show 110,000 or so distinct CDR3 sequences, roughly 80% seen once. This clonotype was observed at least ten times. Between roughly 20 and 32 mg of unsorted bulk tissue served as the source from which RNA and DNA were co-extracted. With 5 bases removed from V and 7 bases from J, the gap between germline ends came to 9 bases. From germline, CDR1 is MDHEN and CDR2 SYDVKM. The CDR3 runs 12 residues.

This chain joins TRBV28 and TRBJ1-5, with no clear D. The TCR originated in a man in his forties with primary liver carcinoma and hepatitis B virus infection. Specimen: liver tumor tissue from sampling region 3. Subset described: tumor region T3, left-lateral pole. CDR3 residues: CASSPYRQPQHF. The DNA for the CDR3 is TGTGCCAGCAGTCCTTATCGACAGCCCCAGCATTTT.